This TCR beta chain is from a study of blood T cell repertoires in COVID-19 (dated by TCRdb to 2019 to 2021). In terms of the full investigation: Samples covering the acute and convalescent phases of COVID-19 were provided by collaborators in the United States, Italy and Spain. The material from the prospective study consisted of cDNA or gDNA derived from T cells, B-cell-depleted T cells, or PBMCs. The dataset comprised deeply sampled blood TCRbeta repertoires from subjects exposed to, actively infected with, or recovered from COVID-19. The repertoires were released in a freely available public database intended as a resource for research on the immune response to SARS-CoV-2. Samples were obtained from the ongoing ImmuneRACE study (first 160 participants) and from 1,254 subjects provided by 6 global collaborators. The sample metadata nearly always contained a de-identified subject ID, COVID-19 status, age in years and sex. HLA class I and class II types, where available, came from metadata supplied by the sample provider rather than from assay-based typing. General findings and caveats noted by the study authors: The amount of clinical and demographic metadata varied by source and participant and was provided uncurated.

From its cysteine to its phenylalanine, the CDR3 spans 16 amino acids. The entry retains the CDR3 DNA only, 48 bases that are in frame from base 1. As encoded in the germline V gene, CDR1 is SGDLS while CDR2 is YYNGEE. Trimming removed 2 bases from V and 3 bases from J, leaving 14 bases between the germline ends. TCRbeta CDR3 regions were amplified from genomic DNA using the immunoSEQ Assay, a bias-controlled multiplex PCR. Under the source paper's analysis protocol: Within the assay, amplification of reference gene primers was used to estimate how many nucleated cells each sample contained. To quantify the absolute abundance of each unique TCRbeta CDR3 rearrangement, sequence reads were collapsed and filtered. For each sample, productive Simpson clonality was calculated by taking the square root of Simpson's diversity index across productive rearrangements. TCRdb stores this immuneACCESS table with in-frame sequences only. Part of the clones is absent; in the studies checked, under half of the shortfall reflects unresolved V genes, and no reason is known for the rest. D and trimming were read from the DNA, whereas the V and J calls and clone size are those reported in that table. The sample table holds 200,000 to 250,000 clones, of which more than 80% were seen once. Jointly, the top ten make up under 10% of the sample.

A word on this clone: Its antigen has not been determined. The record has no base qualities; no much larger clone is one base away.

In Seattle, one collaborating source enrolled patients while the infection was active and tracked those patients longitudinally over the course of disease. Collaborating institutions collected whole blood in K2EDTA tubes following their own protocols. For TCRbeta analysis, collaborators shipped samples in one of three forms: frozen whole blood, isolated PBMCs, or DNA extracted from either of those sample types. This clonotype was obtained from an elderly woman with COVID-19, enrolled during active disease. The sequenced sample consisted of peripheral blood. Recombination connected TRBV9 to TRBJ2-2, with the D gene too uncertain to name. The CDR3 in this case is CASSVLSESHTGELFF. The nucleotides read TGTGCCAGCAGCGTTTTATCGGAGTCCCACACCGGGGAGCTGTTTTTT.